The 6 T cell receptor beta chains in this list originate from one sample, sequenced in a study of OX40 agonist ivuxolimab in advanced cancers. Preparation of the library involved the immunoSEQ multiplex PCR assay. As stored in TCRdb, this immuneACCESS dataset retains in-frame rearrangements with V and J assigned. A fraction of the clones does not appear; measured against another copy, unresolved V genes explain less than half of the discrepancy, and the remainder lacks a known reason. This sample gives tens of thousands of clones in total; 88% of them show up just once. Approximately 25% of the sample lies in the top ten. Sequenced here: CD4+ or CD8+ T cells sorted from blood, sampled in a trial of the OX40 agonist ivuxolimab. The receptors derive from an adult with an advanced solid tumor such as melanoma, head and neck, liver or kidney cancer.

The chain has TRBV15 and TRBJ1-5, with D tentatively TRBD1 (6 bases). With 0 bases removed from V and 3 bases from J, the gap between germline ends came to 9 bases. The germline gives CDR1 LNHNV, CDR2 YYDKDF (reference sequence). CDR3 length: 15 amino acids. The CDR3 DNA reads as TGTGCCACCAGCAGAGACAGGGGCTCCAATCAGCCCCAGCATTTT. It yields the protein CATSRDRGSNQPQHF.

J is TRBJ2-1 and V is TRBV7-3; 8 positions agree with TRBD2. After removal of 0 bases from V and 8 bases from J, the junction contained 6 bases not matched to a gene. The CDR3 loop spans 15 amino acids. Germline lookup yields CDR1 SGHTA and CDR2 FQGTGA. In DNA form, the CDR3 reads TGTGCCAGCAGCTTAACCGGGACTAGTGGCGATGAGCAGTTCTTC. It is translated as CASSLTGTSGDEQFF.

The chain has TRBV7-6 and TRBJ1-1; D gene uncertain. CDR1 and CDR2 (germline): SGHVS, FNYEAQ. This CDR3 has 14 amino acids. V dropped 1 base and J dropped 4 bases, with 10 bases sitting between them. This chain's CDR3 is CASSLGVSGTEAFF. The CDR3 DNA sequence: TGTGCCAGCAGCTTAGGAGTGTCGGGCACTGAAGCTTTCTTT. Complete variable domain (other parts from reference TRBV7-6 and TRBJ1-1): GAGVSQSPRYKVTKRGQDVALRCDPISGHVSLYWYRQALGQGPEFLTYFNYEAQQDKSGLPNDRFSAERPEGSISTLTIQRTEQRDSAMYRCASSLGVSGTEAFFGQGTRLTVV.

The chain links TRBV27 to TRBJ2-3; D possibly corresponds to TRBD1 (6 bases). The germline V and J ends were trimmed by 6 bases and 6 bases, with 13 bases remaining between them. From germline, CDR1 is MNHEY and CDR2 SMNVEV (reference sequence). This CDR3 has 13 residues. CDR3 sequence reads: CASSPRDTDTQYF. CDR3 nucleotides: TGTGCCAGCAGCCCCCGGGACACGGATACGCAGTATTTT.

V usage is TRBV13 and J usage is TRBJ2-7; D may match TRBD1 or TRBD2 (5 bases each). With 6 bases removed from V and 6 bases from J, the gap between germline ends came to 21 bases. CDR3 length equals 15 residues. The germline CDR1 and CDR2 sequences are PRHDT and FYEKMQ (reference sequence). CDR3 coding DNA: TGTGCCAGCAGAGAGAGGGGTGGTCTAGCTCGCGAGCAGTACTTC. Protein sequence: CASRERGGLAREQYF.

This rearrangement joins TRBV11-2 to TRBJ2-7; no reliable D call. Germline CDR1 SGHAT, CDR2 FQNNGV. Deletions cut 5 bases from V and 6 bases from J, with 11 bases between. This CDR3 has 12 residues. In DNA form, the CDR3 reads TGTGCCAGCAGCCTAACTGGCGCCGAGCAGTACTTC. Translation gives CASSLTGAEQYF.